This entry lists 5 T cell receptor beta chains sequenced from one sample in a study of T cells expressing NK-cell markers. After re-calling the 5' RACE reads, TCRdb lists one entry per CDR3 protein, DNA absent. The sample data list about 260,000 distinct CDR3 sequences. The sample taken for sequencing was blood T cells: a sorted CD56 or NKG2C T cell subset, CD4+ or CD8+ T cells, or bulk PBMC T cells (not recorded which). These receptor sequences come from a man younger than 30 in good health.

The gene calls are TRBV29-1 and TRBJ2-3; TCRdb indicates TRBD1, and absent DNA this call remains unverified. The CDR3 totals 13 residues. CDR1 and CDR2 (germline): SQVTM, ANQGSEA. This CDR3 is CSVDGGAQDTQYF.

The chain uses TRBV5-1 and TRBJ2-2; TCRdb indicates TRBD1, and absent DNA this call remains unverified. Germline CDR1 reads SGHRS; CDR2 reads YFSETQ. The CDR3 length is 16 residues. This CDR3 reads CASSLGDNSNTGELFF.

The rearrangement uses TRBV29-1 and TRBJ2-1. The CDR3 extends over 14 amino acids. Per germline, CDR1 SQVTM and CDR2 ANQGSEA. CDR3 residues: CSVFGVSSYNEQFF.

J is TRBJ2-2 and V is TRBV7-9; checking the TCRdb D call of TRBD1 is not possible without DNA. The V gene's germline CDR1 is SEHNR and CDR2 FQNEAQ (reference sequence). The CDR3 totals 14 residues. CDR3 residues: CASRPQGDTGELFF. Filled out from reference TRBV7-9 and TRBJ2-2, the complete variable domain reads DTGVSQNPRHKITKRGQNVTFRCDPISEHNRLYWYRQTLGQGPEFLTYFQNEAQLEKSRLLSDRFSAERPKGSFSTLEIQRTEQGDSAMYLCASRPQGDTGELFFGEGSRLTVL.

V usage is TRBV30 and J usage is TRBJ1-1. CDR3 size: 18 residues. Germline loops: CDR1 GTSNPN, CDR2 SVGIG (reference sequence). The CDR3 loop is CAWSGAWGTAFSDTEAFF.